This T cell receptor beta chain stems from a study of cytomegalovirus exposure and HLA in healthy donors. Overall study findings and caveats: Fewer N-insertions (relative to the roughly 670-donor mean) were reportedly seen in an Asian-associated ancestry cluster in a later analysis. In an earlier analysis, about 87% or about 30%: the productive usage of most TCR beta V segments.

V lost 0 bases and J lost 1; bases outside the gene matches: 8. CDR1 SGHRS and CDR2 YFSETQ come from the germline V gene. The CDR3 contains 18 residues. Regarding this clone: The antigen is unknown.

Amplification used 60 Vbeta primers and 13 Jbeta primers. The repertoire was sequenced with immunoSEQ multiplex PCR; TCRdb's copy has only in-frame clones and lacks some. The data hold about 140,000 clones, with approximately 73% observed a single time. The material sequenced was PBMCs. The gene calls are TRBV5-1 and TRBJ2-4; 9 nucleotides line up with TRBD1. The clonotype was recovered from a woman aged 40 to 50 in good health and CMV-seronegative. Here the CDR3 reads CASSLDRGRVPAKNIQYF. For the CDR3, the DNA is TGCGCCAGCAGCTTGGACAGGGGGCGCGTTCCGGCCAAAAACATTCAGTACTTC.